A selection of T cell receptor beta chains follows, all from one sample in a study of T cell responses to AZD1222 COVID-19 vaccine. TCRdb's table, derived via immunoSEQ multiplex PCR, lists solely in-frame clones and lacks some. There are about 130,000 clones in the sample; approximately 89% occur only once, and about 5% lies in the top ten. The source was peripheral blood, collected on day 0 of AZD1222 vaccination. The source is an adult in good health. Each CDR3 is given with its conserved first and last residue. A D gene is named only where the DNA matches it firmly. Expanded clones are given a class, and other clones once, few, many or no size at all.

d_gene	abundance	len	v_gene	j_gene	CDR3nt	CDR3aa
-	-	13	TRBV9	TRBJ1-1	TGTGCCAGCAGTCGGCTAGAGGACACTGAAGCTTTCTTT	CASSRLEDTEAFF
TRBD1	-	17	TRBV28	TRBJ1-5	TGTGCCAGCAGTTTAGGCCCAGGGGGCGCAGGCAATCAGCCCCAGCATTTT	CASSLGPGGAGNQPQHF
-	-	14	TRBV6-5	TRBJ2-5	TGTGCCAGCACCCAAGAGGGAATGGGGACGACCCAGTACTTC	CASTQEGMGTTQYF
TRBD1	-	14	TRBV6-5	TRBJ2-7	TGTGCCAGCACACGGAGACAGGGGGACTACGAGCAGTACTTC	CASTRRQGDYEQYF
-	once	14	TRBV5-4	TRBJ2-1	TGTGCCAGCAGCTTGGCGGGATTGGGCAATGAGCAGTTCTTC	CASSLAGLGNEQFF
TRBD1	-	16	TRBV19	TRBJ2-2	TGTGCCAGTAGTATTATCGGACAGGGACCGGTCGGGGAGCTGTTTTTT	CASSIIGQGPVGELFF
-	-	17	TRBV7-9	TRBJ1-3	TGTGCCAGCAGCACGACCTCCAAGGGCGACTTTGGAAACACCATATATTTT	CASSTTSKGDFGNTIYF
-	few	16	TRBV4-1	TRBJ2-7	TGCGCCAGCAGCCAAAACGACATGGAGCAGGCCTACGAGCAGTACTTC	CASSQNDMEQAYEQYF
TRBD1	-	14	TRBV7-2	TRBJ1-2	TGTGCCAGCAGCTGGGGACAGGGGCCTTATGGCTACACCTTC	CASSWGQGPYGYTF
TRBD2	-	16	TRBV7-2	TRBJ2-2	TGTGCCAGCAGCTCTCTTCGTAGCGGGGGGATCGGGGAGCTGTTTTTT	CASSSLRSGGIGELFF
TRBD1	-	13	TRBV30	TRBJ1-6	TGTGCCTGGAGTATGGGGACAGGGGAACCCCTCCACTTT	CAWSMGTGEPLHF
TRBD1	-	13	TRBV14	TRBJ1-2	TGTGCCAGCAGCCGGGGGACAGCCTATGGCTACACCTTC	CASSRGTAYGYTF
-	-	14	TRBV29-1	TRBJ1-2	TGCAGCGCAGACCTAGGGGGGGCGTTCTATGGCTACACCTTC	CSADLGGAFYGYTF
-	-	16	TRBV11-3	TRBJ1-3	TGTGCCAGCAGCTTTGGGGGGGAACTGACTGGAAACACCATATATTTT	CASSFGGELTGNTIYF
-	-	15	TRBV7-3	TRBJ2-6	TGTGCCAGCAGTAGGGGGAGCTCTGGGGCCAACGTCCTGACTTTC	CASSRGSSGANVLTF
-	-	15	TRBV15	TRBJ2-1	TGTGCCACCAGCAGGGGACGGAGCTCCTACAATGAGCAGTTCTTC	CATSRGRSSYNEQFF
-	-	14	TRBV24-1	TRBJ2-3	TGTGCCACAGCACAGGGCTCTCTCACAGATACGCAGTATTTT	CATAQGSLTDTQYF
TRBD1	-	14	TRBV9	TRBJ2-3	TGTGCCAGCAGCGTGACAGGGGGCCAAGATACGCAGTATTTT	CASSVTGGQDTQYF
-	-	14	TRBV16	TRBJ1-1	TGTGCCAGCAGCCCCCAGACTTCGAACACTGAAGCTTTCTTT	CASSPQTSNTEAFF
-	-	14	TRBV6-5	TRBJ1-2	TGTGCCAGCAGTTACGGTACAGGCCTCTATGGCTACACCTTC	CASSYGTGLYGYTF
-	-	12	TRBV6-6	TRBJ1-1	TGTGCCAGCAGTTACGAGGAGCTTCAAGCTTTCTTT	CASSYEELQAFF
TRBD2	once	18	TRBV5-1	TRBJ2-2	TGCGCCAGCAGCTACGGGACTAGCGGGGGACCCAACACCGGGGAGCTGTTTTTT	CASSYGTSGGPNTGELFF
TRBD2	-	16	TRBV4-2	TRBJ2-1	TGTGCCAGCAGATTTCAACTAGCGGGAGCCTACAATGAGCAGTTCTTC	CASRFQLAGAYNEQFF
-	-	16	TRBV5-4	TRBJ1-3	TGTGCCAGCAGCTTGGATCCCGCTACCTCTGGAAACACCATATATTTT	CASSLDPATSGNTIYF
TRBD1	-	12	TRBV19	TRBJ1-1	TGTGCCAGTAGTGGGCAGGGGGCGCGAGCTTTCTTT	CASSGQGARAFF
TRBD1	-	16	TRBV5-1	TRBJ2-1	TGCGCCAGCAGCTCACAGGGGCTTGGCTCCTACAATGAGCAGTTCTTC	CASSSQGLGSYNEQFF
-	-	11	TRBV30	TRBJ1-4	TGTGCCTGGGGCCAAGGCGAAAAACTGTTTTTT	CAWGQGEKLFF
-	-	14	TRBV7-2	TRBJ2-1	TGTGCCAGCAGACGACCCGGGCCTTACAATGAGCAGTTCTTC	CASRRPGPYNEQFF